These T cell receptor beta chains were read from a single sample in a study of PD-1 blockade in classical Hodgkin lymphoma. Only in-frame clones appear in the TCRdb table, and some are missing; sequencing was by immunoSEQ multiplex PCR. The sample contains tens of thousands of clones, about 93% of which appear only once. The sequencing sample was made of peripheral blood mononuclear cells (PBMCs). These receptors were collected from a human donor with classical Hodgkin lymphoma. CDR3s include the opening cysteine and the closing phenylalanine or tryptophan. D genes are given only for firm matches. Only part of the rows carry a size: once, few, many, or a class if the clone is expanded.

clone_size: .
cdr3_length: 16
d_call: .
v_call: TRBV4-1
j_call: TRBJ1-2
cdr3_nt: TGCGCCAGCAGCCAAGACGTTGGGTGGCAGAACTATGGCTACACCTTC
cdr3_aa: CASSQDVGWQNYGYTF

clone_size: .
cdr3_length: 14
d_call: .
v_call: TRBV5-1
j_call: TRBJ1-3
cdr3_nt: TGCGCCAGCAGCTTGGGCAGCTCTGGAAACACCATATATTTT
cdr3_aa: CASSLGSSGNTIYF

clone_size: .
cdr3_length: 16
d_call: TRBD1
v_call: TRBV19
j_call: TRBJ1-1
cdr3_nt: TGTGCCAGTAGTATAGAGGGAGACAGGGGGTGGACTGAAGCTTTCTTT
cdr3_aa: CASSIEGDRGWTEAFF

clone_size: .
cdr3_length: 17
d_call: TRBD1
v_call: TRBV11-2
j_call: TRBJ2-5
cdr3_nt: TGTGCCAGCAGCTTAACAGGGACAGGTACCTTCCAAGAGACCCAGTACTTC
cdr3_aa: CASSLTGTGTFQETQYF

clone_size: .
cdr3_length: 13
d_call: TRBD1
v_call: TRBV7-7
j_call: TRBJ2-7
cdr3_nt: TGTGCCAGCAGCTTAACAGGGGGCAGCGAGCAGTACTTC
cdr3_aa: CASSLTGGSEQYF

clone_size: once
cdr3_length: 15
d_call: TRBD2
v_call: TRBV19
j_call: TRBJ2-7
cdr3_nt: TGTGCCAGTAGTATAGGTGCGCGGGGGGCTGACGAGCAGTACTTC
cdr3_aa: CASSIGARGADEQYF

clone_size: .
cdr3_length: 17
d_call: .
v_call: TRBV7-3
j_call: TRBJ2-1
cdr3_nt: TGTGCCAGCAGCTTAACGTTTCTTTCTAGCCGCTCCAATGAGCAGTTCTTC
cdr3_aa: CASSLTFLSSRSNEQFF

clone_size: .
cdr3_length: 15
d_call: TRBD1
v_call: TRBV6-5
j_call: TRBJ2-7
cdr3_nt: TGTGCCAGCAGTGCAACAGGGGGCGCGATCTACGAGCAGTACTTC
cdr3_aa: CASSATGGAIYEQYF

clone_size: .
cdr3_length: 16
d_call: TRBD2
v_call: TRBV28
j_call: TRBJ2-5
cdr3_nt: TGTGCCAGCAGTTTGGTGGCGGGGGGACCCAAGGGGAGCCAGTACTTC
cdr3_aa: CASSLVAGGPKGSQYF

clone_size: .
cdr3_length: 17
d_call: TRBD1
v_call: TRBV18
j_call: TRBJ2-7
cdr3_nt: TGTGCCAGCTCACCGTCCCGGGACAGGTCGAGCTCCTACGAGCAGTACTTC
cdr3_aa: CASSPSRDRSSSYEQYF

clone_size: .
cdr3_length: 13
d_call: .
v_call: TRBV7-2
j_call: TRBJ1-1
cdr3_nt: TGTGCCGCACGAAGCCAGCCGAACACTGAAGCTTTCTTT
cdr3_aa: CAARSQPNTEAFF

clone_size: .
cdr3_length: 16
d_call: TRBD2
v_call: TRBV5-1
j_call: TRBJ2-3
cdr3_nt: TGCGCCAGCAGCTTGGTGGCTAGCGGGGGTCCAGATACGCAGTATTTT
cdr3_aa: CASSLVASGGPDTQYF

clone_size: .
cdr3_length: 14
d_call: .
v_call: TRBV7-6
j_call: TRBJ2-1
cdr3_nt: TGTGCCAGCAGCTTAGGGGGAGTAGCCAATGAGCAGTTCTTC
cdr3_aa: CASSLGGVANEQFF

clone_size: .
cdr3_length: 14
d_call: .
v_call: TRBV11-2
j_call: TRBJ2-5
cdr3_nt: TGTGCCAGCAGCTTACCCTACGGGTGGGAGACCCAGTACTTC
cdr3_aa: CASSLPYGWETQYF

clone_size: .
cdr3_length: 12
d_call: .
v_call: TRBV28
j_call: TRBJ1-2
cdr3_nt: TGTGCCAGCACCCCCGGACGGGGCTACTACACCTTC
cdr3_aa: CASTPGRGYYTF

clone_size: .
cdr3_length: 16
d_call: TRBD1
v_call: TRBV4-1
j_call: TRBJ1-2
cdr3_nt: TGCGCCAGCAGCCAAGCTGCAGGGGGCCTTAACTATGGCTACACCTTC
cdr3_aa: CASSQAAGGLNYGYTF

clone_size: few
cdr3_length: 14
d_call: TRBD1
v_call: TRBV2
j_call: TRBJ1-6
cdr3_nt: TGTGCCAGCAGAGGGACAGCAAATAATTCACCCCTCCACTTT
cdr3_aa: CASRGTANNSPLHF

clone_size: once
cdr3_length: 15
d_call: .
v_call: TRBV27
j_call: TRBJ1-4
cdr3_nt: TGTGCCAGCAGGCGGGCAGGGCCTGCTAATGAAAAACTGTTTTTT
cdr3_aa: CASRRAGPANEKLFF

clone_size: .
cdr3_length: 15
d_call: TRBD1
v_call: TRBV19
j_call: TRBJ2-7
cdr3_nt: TGTGCCAGTAGTATTTTCTGGGACAGCGGCGCCGAGCAGTACTTC
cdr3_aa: CASSIFWDSGAEQYF

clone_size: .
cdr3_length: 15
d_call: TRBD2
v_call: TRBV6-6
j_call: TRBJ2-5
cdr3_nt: TGTGCCAGCAGTTACGCACTAGCGGGTATGGAGACCCAGTACTTC
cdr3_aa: CASSYALAGMETQYF

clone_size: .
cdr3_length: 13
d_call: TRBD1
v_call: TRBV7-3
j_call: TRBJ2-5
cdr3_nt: TGTGCCAGCAGCCGACAGGGTCAAGAGACCCAGTACTTC
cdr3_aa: CASSRQGQETQYF

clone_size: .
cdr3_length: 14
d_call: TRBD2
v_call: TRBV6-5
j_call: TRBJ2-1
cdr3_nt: TGTGCCAGCAGTGGCAGCGGGGGACTTCATGAGCAGTTCTTC
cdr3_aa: CASSGSGGLHEQFF

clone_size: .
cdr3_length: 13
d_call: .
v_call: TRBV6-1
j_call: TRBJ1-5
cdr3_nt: TGTGCCAGCAGTGATCTGTTCAATCAGCCCCAGCATTTT
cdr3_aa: CASSDLFNQPQHF

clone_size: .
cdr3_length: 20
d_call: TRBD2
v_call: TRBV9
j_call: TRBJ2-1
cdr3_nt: TGTGCCAGCAGCGAGAGGGGACTAGCGGGGGCCGTAAGCTCCTACAATGAGCAGTTCTTC
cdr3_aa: CASSERGLAGAVSSYNEQFF

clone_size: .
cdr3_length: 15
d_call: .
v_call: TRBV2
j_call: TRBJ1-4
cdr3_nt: TGTGCCAGCAGTCTGCGACAGACAACTAATGAAAAACTGTTTTTT
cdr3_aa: CASSLRQTTNEKLFF

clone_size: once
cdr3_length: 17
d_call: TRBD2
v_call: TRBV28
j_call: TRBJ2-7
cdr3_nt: TGTGCCAGCACCGGACTAGCGGGAGGGCCCTCCATCTACGAGCAGTACTTC
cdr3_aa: CASTGLAGGPSIYEQYF

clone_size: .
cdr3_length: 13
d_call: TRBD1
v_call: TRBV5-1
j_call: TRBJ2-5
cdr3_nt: TGCGCCAGCGGAACAGGGGTGGAAGAGACCCAGTACTTC
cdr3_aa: CASGTGVEETQYF

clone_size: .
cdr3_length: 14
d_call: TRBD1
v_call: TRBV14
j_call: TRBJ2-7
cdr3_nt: TGTGCCAGCAGCCCGAGACAGGGATTACGCAAGCAGTACTTC
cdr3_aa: CASSPRQGLRKQYF

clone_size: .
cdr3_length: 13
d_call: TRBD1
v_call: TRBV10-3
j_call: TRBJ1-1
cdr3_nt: TGTGCCATCAGTGGGGGACAGGTCGCTGAAGCTTTCTTT
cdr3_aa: CAISGGQVAEAFF

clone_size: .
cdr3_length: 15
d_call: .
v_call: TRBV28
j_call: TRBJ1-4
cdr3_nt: TGTGCCAGCAGTAAACGGGGGCCTACTAATGAAAAACTGTTTTTT
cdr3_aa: CASSKRGPTNEKLFF

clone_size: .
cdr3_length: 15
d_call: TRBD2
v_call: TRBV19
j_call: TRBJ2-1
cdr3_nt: TGTGCCAGTAGTATCATCCTAGCGGGGGTGTATGAGCAGTTCTTC
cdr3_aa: CASSIILAGVYEQFF

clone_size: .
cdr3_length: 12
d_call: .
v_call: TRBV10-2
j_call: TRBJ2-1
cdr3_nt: TGCGCCAGCGGGAGACCCTACAATGAGCAGTTCTTC
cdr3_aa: CASGRPYNEQFF

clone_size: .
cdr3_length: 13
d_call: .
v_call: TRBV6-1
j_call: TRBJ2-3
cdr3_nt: TGTGCCGGAAGAGATCCCGGCACAGATACGCAGTATTTT
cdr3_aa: CAGRDPGTDTQYF

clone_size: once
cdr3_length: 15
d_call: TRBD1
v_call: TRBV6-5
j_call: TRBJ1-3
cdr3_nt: TGTGCCAGCAGGGAGGGACAGGCCACTGGAAACACCATATATTTT
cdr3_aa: CASREGQATGNTIYF

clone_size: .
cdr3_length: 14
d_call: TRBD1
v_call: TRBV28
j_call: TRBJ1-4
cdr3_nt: TGTGCCAGCAGCCACGACAGGGTGGGCGAAAAACTGTTTTTT
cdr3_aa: CASSHDRVGEKLFF

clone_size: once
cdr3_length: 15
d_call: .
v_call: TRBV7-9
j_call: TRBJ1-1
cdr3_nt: TGTGCCAGCAGCTTAGGGGGCAGGCGTAACACTGAAGCTTTCTTT
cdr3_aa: CASSLGGRRNTEAFF

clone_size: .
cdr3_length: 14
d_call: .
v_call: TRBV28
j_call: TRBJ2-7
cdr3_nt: TGTGCCAGCAGTTTGTACCAGGGAACCTACGAGCAGTACTTC
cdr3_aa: CASSLYQGTYEQYF

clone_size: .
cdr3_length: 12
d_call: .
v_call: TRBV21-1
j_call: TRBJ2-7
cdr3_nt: TGTGCCAGCATTCGGGGGGACCACGAGCAGTACTTC
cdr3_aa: CASIRGDHEQYF

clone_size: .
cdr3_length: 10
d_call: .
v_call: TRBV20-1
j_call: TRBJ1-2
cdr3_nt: TGCAGTGCTGTTGGGGGTGGCTACACCTTC
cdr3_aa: CSAVGGGYTF

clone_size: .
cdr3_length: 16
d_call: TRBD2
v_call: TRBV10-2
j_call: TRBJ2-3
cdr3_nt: TGCGCCAGCAGTAGAAGAAGCGGGACGGCGGCAGATACGCAGTATTTT
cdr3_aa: CASSRRSGTAADTQYF

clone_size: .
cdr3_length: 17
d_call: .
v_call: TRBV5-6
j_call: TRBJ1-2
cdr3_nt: TGTGCCAGCAGCCTAGCGGGGGAAATCTCTACTAACTATGGCTACACCTTC
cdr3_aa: CASSLAGEISTNYGYTF

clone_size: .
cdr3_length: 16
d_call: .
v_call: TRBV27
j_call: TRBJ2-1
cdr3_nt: TGTGCCAGCAGTCGAAAGGGAGCCTTCTCCTACAATGAGCAGTTCTTC
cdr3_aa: CASSRKGAFSYNEQFF

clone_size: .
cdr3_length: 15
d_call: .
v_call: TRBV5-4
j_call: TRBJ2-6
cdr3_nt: TGTGCCAGCAGGGCCGCTTTTTCTGGGGCCAACGTCCTGACTTTC
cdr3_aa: CASRAAFSGANVLTF

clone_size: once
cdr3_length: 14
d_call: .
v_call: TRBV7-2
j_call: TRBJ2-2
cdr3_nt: TGTGCCAGCAGCCTGCTACTAGTATCCGGGGAGCTGTTTTTT
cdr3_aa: CASSLLLVSGELFF

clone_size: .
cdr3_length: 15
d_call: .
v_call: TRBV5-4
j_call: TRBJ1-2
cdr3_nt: TGTGCCAGCAGCCCGGACCAGGGAAATCCCTATGGCTACACCTTC
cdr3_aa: CASSPDQGNPYGYTF

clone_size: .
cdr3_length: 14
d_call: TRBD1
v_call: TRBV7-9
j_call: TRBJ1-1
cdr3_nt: TGTGCCAGCAGCCGCAGGGGGCCGGACACTGAAGCTTTCTTT
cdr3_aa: CASSRRGPDTEAFF

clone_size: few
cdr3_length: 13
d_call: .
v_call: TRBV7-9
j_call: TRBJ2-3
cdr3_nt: TGTGCCAGCAGCTTGTTATGGTCAGATACGCAGTATTTT
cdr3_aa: CASSLLWSDTQYF

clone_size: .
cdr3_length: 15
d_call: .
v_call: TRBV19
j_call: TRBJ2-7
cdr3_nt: TGTGCCAGTAGTACTCGGATTGACCCTGACTACGAGCAGTACTTC
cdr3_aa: CASSTRIDPDYEQYF

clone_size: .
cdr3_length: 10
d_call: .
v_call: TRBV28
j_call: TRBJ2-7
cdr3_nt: TGTGCCAGCAGTTTGTACGAGCAGTACTTC
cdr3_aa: CASSLYEQYF

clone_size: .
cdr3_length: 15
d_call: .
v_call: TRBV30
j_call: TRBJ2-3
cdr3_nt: TGTGCCTGGGGGCGCAGGGCGGGTGGCACAGATACGCAGTATTTT
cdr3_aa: CAWGRRAGGTDTQYF

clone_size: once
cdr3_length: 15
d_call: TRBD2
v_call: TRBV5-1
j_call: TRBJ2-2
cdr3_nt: TGCGCCAGCTGGGACCTCCGGCGGGGGACCGGGGAGCTGTTTTTT
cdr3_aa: CASWDLRRGTGELFF